The 3 T cell receptor beta chains below were found in one sample sequenced in a study of blood T cell repertoires in COVID-19. Method: immunoSEQ multiplex PCR; TCRdb's copy keeps in-frame clones and lacks some. The sample has about 340,000 clones, 65% to 90% seen once. Sequenced material: peripheral blood. These receptors all come from a woman in her sixties or seventies with COVID-19, enrolled during active disease.

The sample holds one count of this clone. The rearrangement links TRBV4-3 to TRBJ2-7; TRBD1 is a possible D gene (5 bases). The germline gives CDR1 LGHNA, CDR2 YSLEER. V lost 4 bases and J 3 bases, leaving 10 bases between the germline ends. The length of the CDR3 is 13 residues. The CDR3 loop is CASSPNRNYEQYF. CDR3 nucleotides: TGCGCCAGCAGCCCTAACAGGAACTACGAGCAGTACTTC.

The CDR3 DNA sequence: TGTGCCAGCACCCGGGTTACAGGGTCCCCAGATACGCAGTATTTT. Encoded protein: CASTRVTGSPDTQYF. The chain combines TRBV2 with TRBJ2-3, with D perhaps matching TRBD1 (6 bases). V was pared by 7 bases and J by 4 bases, with 18 bases between. The CDR3 consists of 15 residues. Germline V gene data show CDR1 as SNHLY and CDR2 as FYNNEI.

The CDR3 coding sequence is TGTGCCAGCAGGGCACCGGGAATATACAATGAGCAGTTCTTC. This sequence encodes CASRAPGIYNEQFF. This chain uses TRBV6-5 with TRBJ2-1, with a tentative D call TRBD2 (5 bases). The germline V gene encodes CDR1 MNHEY and CDR2 SVGAGI. The CDR3 runs to 14 residues. V lost 6 bases and J 4 bases, leaving 13 bases between the germline ends.